This T cell receptor beta chain was sequenced in a study of beta chain features in type 1 diabetes. Study findings and constraints: Sampled from patients, naive, central memory and Treg TCRB repertoires appeared more similar than those sampled from healthy donors. People with Type 1 diabetes carried modestly yet significantly shorter TCRB CDR3s in all four CD4+ subsets.

Sorting produced populations that all topped 98% purity. The authors reverse transcribed all of the isolated RNA, so sequencing captured expressed TCRB transcripts. The study sequenced naive, central memory and regulatory T cell samples to an average of approximately 4 million reads. Only in-frame clones appear in the TCRdb table, and some are missing; sequencing was by immunoSEQ multiplex PCR. Counted here are around 260,000 clones, about 24% occurring once; the ten biggest clones make up about 0.012%. This clone was detected a few times. The antigen remains undetermined. The length of the CDR3 is 17 residues. Trimming at V came to 4 bases and at J to 6 bases, leaving 10 bases not matched to a gene. The V gene's germline CDR1 is KGHSH and CDR2 LQKENI.

Material for sequencing was naive CD4+ T cells from blood. The gene calls are TRBV18 and TRBJ2-2; 11 bases are a match to TRBD2. This clonotype was obtained from a woman in her thirties with type 1 diabetes. CDR3 nucleotide sequence: TGTGCCAGCTCACATACAACTAGCGGGAGCCCTGCCGGGGAGCTGTTTTTT. It yields the protein CASSHTTSGSPAGELFF.